The entry below describes one T cell receptor (beta chain). These data are taken from a study of blood T cell repertoires in COVID-19. Repertoires were generated with immunoSEQ multiplex PCR, while TCRdb's copy carries only in-frame clones and drops some. The profile shows about 340,000 clones, about 89% of them singletons. It was during active infection that Seattle patients were enrolled and then longitudinally followed. V dropped 4 bases and J dropped 4; count of bases not matched to a gene: 8. This CDR3 region has 16 residues. CDR1 and CDR2 from the germline V gene are SGHRS and YFSETQ. This clonotype was obtained from a woman aged 45-65 years with COVID-19, enrolled during active disease. Sequencing used peripheral blood. The V call is TRBV5-1, the J call TRBJ2-6; 7 bases map to TRBD1. The CDR3 here is CASSPGGGSGANVLTF. Written as DNA, the CDR3 is TGCGCCAGCAGCCCAGGGGGTGGCTCCGGGGCCAACGTCCTGACTTTC.